The text below deals with one T cell receptor beta chain. This clonotype has ten or more counts. Its antigen specificity is not known. Base qualities are not recorded, but no much larger clone differs from it by a single base. This record belongs to a study of regulatory T cells in long-lasting Graves disease (dated by TCRdb to about 2021). For the study in its entirety: Antithyroid drugs had been taken for less than 3 months by newly diagnosed Graves' disease patients. Patients with persistent Graves' disease were compared with patients with newly diagnosed Graves' disease using TCR sequencing and RNA sequencing of peripheral blood. The study was conducted in China and was registered as a clinical trial. TCR sequencing covered some 13 persistent and around 20 newly diagnosed Graves' disease patients, around 35 samples in total. Broader findings and caveats from the paper: TRBV28, TRBJ1-2 and TRBJ2-5 were preferentially used in persistent disease, while TRBV20-1 and TRBJ2-1 were favored in newly diagnosed disease. The study examined only peripheral blood because the primary lesion, thyroid tissue, could not be accessed. The authors acknowledged the small sample size as a limitation that may reduce accuracy. Compared with newly diagnosed patients, persistent Graves' disease patients had lower TCR Shannon entropy and fewer highly expanded clones, which suggests clonal expansion. Persistent patients shared more public clonotypes among themselves (around 3,000) than newly diagnosed patients did (approximately 900). Sequencing and analysis were limited to the TCR beta chain.

The time point label on this specimen signifies: newly diagnosed GD, antithyroid drugs for less than 3 months. For both TCR sequencing and RNA sequencing, RNA was extracted from PBMCs in TRIzol. The diagnosis of Graves' disease followed American Thyroid Association guidelines. Recruitment of patients was carried out at an endocrinology department in Xi'an, China. From each patient, approximately 10 milliliters of peripheral blood was collected into an EDTA anticoagulant tube. Ficoll Paque Plus density gradient separation was used to isolate PBMCs, and no further T cell sorting was done. RNA quality was checked with an Agilent 2100 Bioanalyzer and agarose gel, and concentration with a NanoDrop 2000. In the germline V gene, CDR1 corresponds to SGHTA and CDR2 to FQGNSA. V and J lose 0 bases and 12 bases, and a span of 15 bases separates them. The CDR3 has 14 amino acids, counting the end cysteine and phenylalanine. This entry keeps only the CDR3 DNA: 42 bases, framed from base 1.

The library was made by multiplex PCR. The sequencing machine was an Illumina HiSeq 4000. To build TCR beta libraries, CDR3 regions were amplified by Arm-PCR using iRepertoire HTBI primers. Gel purification was performed on PCR products prior to sequencing. Concerning the study's data processing: Gene usage analysis of CDR3 amino acid clonotypes relied on the 60 or so TRBV and around 14 TRBJ segments identified across samples. Filtered high-quality paired reads were merged into contigs using COPE and FqMerger. Contigs were aligned with BLAST to IMGT TRBV, TRBD and TRBJ reference genes, and CDR3 was defined per IMGT. Any clonotype with a frequency above 0.1% was counted as a highly expanded clone. Shannon entropy was used to measure repertoire diversity, and the Gini coefficient was used to measure V-J evenness. Clonotypes shared by more than one individual were considered public. TCRdb reprocessing: public reads trimmed at Q25 with fastp, clones called with MiXCR, in-frame beta chains kept. When rows share a CDR3 protein, they turn into one entry using the most common DNA and genes. Here the V and J calls rest on TCRdb's processing, not on the authors' analysis. The sample table holds about 540,000 distinct CDR3 sequences, of which roughly 13% were seen once. Of the sample, 8.5% to 10% is held by the ten largest clones.

The same data also contributed to another study, on T cells in Graves' hyperthyroidism and ophthalmopathy. As the second publication notes: Graves' hyperthyroidism was defined as stable when no progression to ophthalmopathy occurred over 18 months of follow-up. Hyperthyroidism patients were newly diagnosed, with disease duration under 2 months, and aged 18 to 65 years. Exclusion was applied to patients with uncontrolled infections, other autoimmune diseases, pregnancy or lactation. Diagnoses relied on clinical symptoms, serum thyroxine and TRAb, thyroid ultrasound and orbital computed tomography. A first-round RT-PCR of the TCR CDR3 used the HTBI primer set with the Qiagen OneStep RT-PCR kit. Blood samples also contained most of the expanded thyroid clonotypes (frequency above 0.001), which suggests that blood repertoires may reflect thyroid immune responses. In cross-validation, a model built on a 13 V-J signature told ophthalmopathy apart from stable hyperthyroidism with 87.88% sensitivity and 81% to 82% specificity, and in testing the same model reached 80%/75%. In validation, the model predicted progression to ophthalmopathy a median of roughly 6.5 months before onset, with approximately 68% sensitivity and around 76% specificity. To identify distinguishing TCR V-J signatures, a discovery cohort of 90 to 100 patients was used, comprising some 43 with Graves' ophthalmopathy and roughly 60 with stable Graves' hyperthyroidism. Prospective prediction of ophthalmopathy was tested in an independent validation cohort of about 19 hyperthyroidism patients and 15 to 17 patients who later progressed to ophthalmopathy. The 100 discovery patients were randomly split 7:3 into training and test sets. In over five Graves' hyperthyroidism patients, the study also compared T-cell repertoires from thyroid tissue with T-cell repertoires from blood. Once sampling was done, hyperthyroidism patients were given methimazole at a starting dose of 30 mg daily, whereas ophthalmopathy patients were given high-dose intravenous methylprednisolone. Libraries were constructed in a second round of multiplex PCR, after which size selection and purification were carried out. The libraries were sequenced on an Illumina HiSeq2000 using paired-end 100 bp reads. SOAPnuke was used to process the raw data, throwing out any read that contained adapters or uncalled bases, had a mean Phred below 15, or lacked an exact constant-primer or identifier match. High-quality paired reads were merged with COPE v1.2.5, and unique nucleotide sequences were defined as clonotypes. MiTCR v1.1 was used to align clonotypes to the IMGT TRBV, TRBD and TRBJ reference segments. The analysis included only V-J combinations with a frequency above 0.0001, which together covered 99% to 99.2% of the repertoires. The TCS score was defined as the ratio of F50 (clonal expansion) to E x V (chaos), calculated using BLOSUM62-based TCRdist between CDR3 peptides within each V-J. Welch's t-statistics and random forest reduced 500 to 550 V-J features to roughly 13, which were used in a naive Bayes classifier (R e1071). Sample size was not statistically predetermined, and blinding of investigators to group allocation was not performed. The paper describes TCR Vbeta CDR3 sequencing of about 140 peripheral blood samples, made up of roughly 45 ophthalmopathy patients, over 70 hyperthyroidism patients and roughly 17 progressor patients.

This specimen consisted of peripheral blood mononuclear cells (PBMCs), obtained at new diagnosis, from a patient treated with antithyroid drugs. The source is a man aged 25 to 40 with Graves disease. Donor details come from another sample of the same person, matched by shared clones. The sequence links TRBV7-2 to TRBJ2-1, with no confidently assigned D gene. Here the CDR3 is given as CASSLAPWKDGQFF. The nucleotide sequence reads as follows: TGTGCCAGCAGCTTAGCCCCATGGAAGGACGGGCAGTTCTTC.